This TCR beta chain was observed in a study of beta chain features in type 1 diabetes. All of the isolated RNA was reverse transcribed, so expressed TCRB transcripts were sequenced. Data came from immunoSEQ multiplex PCR; TCRdb stores just in-frame clones and leaves some out. Of some 150,000 clones in the sample, over 8.5% were seen once. Trimming removed 0 bases from V and 3 bases from J, with 11 bases in between. The CDR3 runs 15 residues. Germline V CDR1 and CDR2: LGHNA, YNFKEQ. Sequencing used central memory CD4+ T cells from blood. The chain carries TRBV4-2 and TRBJ1-2; no firm D call. The receptor was isolated from a man between 18 and 29 years old in good health. The CDR3 is CASSQDHMPDYGYTF. The CDR3, as DNA: TGTGCCAGCAGCCAAGACCATATGCCCGACTATGGCTACACCTTC.